The T cell receptor beta chain under discussion was sequenced for a study of spatial heterogeneity in lung cancer. About the research overall: Among detected sequences, beta-chain ones consistently exceeded alpha-chain ones in number. Combinations of a unique TCR and a UMI were tallied in raw reads, and on average each appeared more than ten times.

The sample's time point: sample taken at primary tumor resection. Trimming removed 5 bases from V and 5 bases from J, with 13 bases in between. CDR1 SQVTM and CDR2 ANQGSEA come from the germline V gene. The CDR3 totals 13 residues. This clonotype was observed at least ten times. Its specificity is unknown. The library was built for alpha chains, so this beta chain is an off-target read and its size means little. TCRdb recomputed calls from the 5' RACE reads with MiXCR, one row per CDR3 protein. The sample carries about 18,000 distinct CDR3 sequences, approximately 10% recorded once. Whole-study findings and limits: The number of expanded tumor alpha and beta chains correlated with mutation number.

Material: lung tumor tissue, obtained at surgery. The V and J genes are TRBV29-1 and TRBJ1-5; D not resolved. The clonotype was recovered from a female donor with early-stage non-small cell lung cancer. CDR3: CSVPHAGYQPQHF. The CDR3 coding sequence is TGCAGCGTTCCTCATGCAGGATATCAGCCCCAGCATTTT.